The entry that follows covers one T cell receptor beta chain sequence. The CDR3 has 17 amino acids. CDR1 WSHSY and CDR2 SAAADI come from the germline V gene. With 2 bases removed from V and 0 bases from J, the gap between germline ends came to 16 bases. The data were taken from a study of blood T cell repertoires in COVID-19. Profiled with immunoSEQ multiplex PCR; TCRdb holds only in-frame clones, not every one. The sample includes over 200,000 clones, just over 85% of them seen just once. Material: peripheral blood. This TCR came from a man younger than 35 with active or convalescent COVID-19. This chain connects TRBV10-2 to TRBJ1-1, with TRBD1 as a possible D gene (5 bases). CDR3 region: CASSERMGQGMNTEAFF. CDR3 DNA: TGCGCCAGCAGTGAGAGGATGGGGCAGGGAATGAACACTGAAGCTTTCTTT.